The text below deals with one T cell receptor (beta chain). Original processing notes: Estimation of nucleated cell counts was performed using reference gene primer amplification. Assay used: immunoSEQ multiplex PCR; TCRdb lists only in-frame clones, some missing. Clonal size and the V and J genes are those of that table, whereas D and trimming came from the DNA. The sample yields 250,000 to 300,000 clones, 89% seen once. V gave up 0 bases and J gave up 8 bases, with 7 bases separating them. CDR1 is GTSNPN, CDR2 SVGIG, per germline (reference sequence). CDR3 length equals 12 residues. The data belong to a study of blood T cell repertoires in COVID-19. As for the study in general: Samples taken during acute and convalescent COVID-19 were collected in the United States, Italy and Spain. The cDNA or gDNA used as material had been derived from T cells, B-cell-depleted T cells, or PBMCs.

This sequence originates from a woman in her thirties or forties who had recovered from COVID-19. Sequencing was done on a sample of peripheral blood. This chain links TRBV30 with TRBJ2-2; a possible D gene is TRBD2 (5 bases). The CDR3 is CAWSVLGGELFF. In DNA form, the CDR3 reads TGTGCCTGGAGTGTACTAGGGGGGGAGCTGTTTTTT.